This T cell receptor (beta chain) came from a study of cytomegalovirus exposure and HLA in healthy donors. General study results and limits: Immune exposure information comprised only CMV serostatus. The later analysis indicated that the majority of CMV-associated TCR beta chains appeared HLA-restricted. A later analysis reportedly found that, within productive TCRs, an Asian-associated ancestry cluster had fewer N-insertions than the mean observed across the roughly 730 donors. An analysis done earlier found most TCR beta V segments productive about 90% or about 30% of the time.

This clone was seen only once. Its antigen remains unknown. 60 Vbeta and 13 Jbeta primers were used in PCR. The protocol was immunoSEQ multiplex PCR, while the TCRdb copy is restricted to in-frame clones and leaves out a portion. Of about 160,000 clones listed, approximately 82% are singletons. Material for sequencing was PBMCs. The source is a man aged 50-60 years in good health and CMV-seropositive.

This CDR3 is CASSERGLYNEQFF. The CDR3 DNA reads as TGTGCCAGCAGTGAACGTGGACTCTACAATGAGCAGTTCTTC. V is TRBV6-1 and J is TRBJ2-1; a weak D match, TRBD2 (5 bases). This CDR3 has 14 residues. CDR1 and CDR2 from the germline V gene are MNHNS and SASEGT. V lost 2 bases and J lost 3, with 8 bases in between.